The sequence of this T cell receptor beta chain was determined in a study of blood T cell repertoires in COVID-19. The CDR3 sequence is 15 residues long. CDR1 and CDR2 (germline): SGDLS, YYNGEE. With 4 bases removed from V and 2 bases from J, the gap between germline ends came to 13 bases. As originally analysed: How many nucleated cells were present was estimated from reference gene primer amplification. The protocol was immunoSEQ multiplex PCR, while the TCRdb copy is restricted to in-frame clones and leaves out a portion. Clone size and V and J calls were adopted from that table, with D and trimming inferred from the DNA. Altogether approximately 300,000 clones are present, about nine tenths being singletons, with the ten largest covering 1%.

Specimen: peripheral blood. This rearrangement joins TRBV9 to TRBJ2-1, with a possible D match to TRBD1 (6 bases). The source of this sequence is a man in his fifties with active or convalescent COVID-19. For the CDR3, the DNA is TGTGCCAGCAGCTTAGCAGGGGACGCCTACAATGAGCAGTTCTTC. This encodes CASSLAGDAYNEQFF.